Below, one TCR beta chain is given with its context. Repertoires were generated with immunoSEQ multiplex PCR, while TCRdb's copy carries only in-frame clones and drops some. The sample consists of roughly 23,000 clones, approximately 86% of them appearing once. The data originate from a study of T cell changes during pregnancy in multiple sclerosis. Unmatched junction bases numbered 5, after V lost 2 bases and J lost 5 bases. Germline V lookup: CDR1 LNHNV, CDR2 YYDKDF (reference sequence). The CDR3 covers 15 residues. The chain combines TRBV15 with TRBJ2-5; 10 bases fit TRBD1. This TCR derives from a female donor in good health, enrolled as a control in a pregnancy study. The sequenced sample was CD4+ T cells from peripheral blood mononuclear cells, obtained in the first trimester of pregnancy. The CDR3 here is CATSRPTGGKETQYF. The CDR3 DNA reads TGTGCCACCAGCAGACCGACAGGGGGCAAGGAGACCCAGTACTTC.